Below, 14 T cell receptor beta chains from the same sample are listed, as sequenced in a study of cytomegalovirus exposure and HLA in healthy donors. PCR involved 60 Vbeta and 13 Jbeta primers. Assay used: immunoSEQ multiplex PCR; TCRdb lists only in-frame clones, some missing. Of fewer than 250,000 clones listed, around 67% are singletons. The source material was PBMCs. Receptors were obtained from a woman in her 30s in good health and CMV-seropositive.

This clone was seen a few times. The V gene is TRBV10-3, the J gene TRBJ2-2, with 9 bases aligning to TRBD2. Trimming removed 8 bases from V and 1 base from J; junction bases left unmatched: 11. The germline V gene has CDR1 ENHRY and CDR2 SYGVKD. The CDR3 spans 17 residues. DNA for the CDR3: TGTGCCATCCCAGCAGTAGGGCGGGAGGGGAACACCGGGGAGCTGTTTTTT. Translation gives CAIPAVGREGNTGELFF.

The rearrangement links TRBV4-1 to TRBJ2-1, with 8 positions matching TRBD2. The CDR3 contains 16 residues. V was pared by 2 bases and J by 10 bases, with 13 bases of the junction left unmatched. The germline V gene has CDR1 MGHRA and CDR2 YSYEKL. The CDR3, as DNA: TGCGCCAGCAGCCAACCCGTAGACCTGACTAGCGACGAGCAGTTCTTC. It translates to CASSQPVDLTSDEQFF.

This rearrangement joins TRBV10-1 to TRBJ1-2; D gene ambiguous. The CDR3 runs 13 residues. Germline lookup yields CDR1 WNHNN and CDR2 SYGVQD (reference sequence). The germline V and J ends were trimmed by 6 bases and 2 bases, with 10 bases remaining between them. CDR3 sequence reads: CASSPRGNYGYTF. The DNA of the CDR3 is TGCGCCAGCAGCCCCCGAGGGAACTATGGCTACACCTTC.

A remark on this clone: A junction end diverges from the germline sequence, so it may reflect a read error. This chain uses TRBV7-9 with TRBJ2-2, with 10 positions matching TRBD2. From germline, CDR1 is SEHNR and CDR2 FQNEAQ (reference sequence). The length of the CDR3 is 18 residues. CDR3 DNA sequence: TGTTCCAGCAGCTTAAGTCCTAGCGGGGGTTCGAACACCGGGGAGCTGTTTTTT. It specifies CSSSLSPSGGSNTGELFF.

This rearrangement joins TRBV2 to TRBJ2-1; D is unresolved. Germline V gives CDR1 SNHLY, CDR2 FYNNEI. V gave up 6 bases and J gave up 15 bases, with 15 bases separating them. The CDR3 has 11 residues. Here the CDR3 reads CASSRLGNRFF. In DNA, the CDR3 is TGTGCCAGCAGCCGTCTAGGTAATAGGTTCTTC.

The V gene is TRBV7-8, the J gene TRBJ1-2; possible D gene TRBD1, 5 bases. Per germline, CDR1 SGHVS and CDR2 FQNEAQ. The V and J ends lost 5 bases and 6 bases respectively, with 13 bases between them. This CDR3 is built from 13 residues. CDR3 region: CASSHRNGDGYTF. CDR3 sequence (DNA): TGTGCCAGCAGCCACAGGAACGGTGATGGCTACACCTTC.

This clone appeared a single time. The V and J genes are TRBV6-5 and TRBJ2-4, with a possible D match to TRBD1 (6 bases). Germline-derived CDR1 and CDR2 are MNHEY and SVGAGI. The CDR3 is 14 residues long. Trimming left V 4 bases short and J 7 bases short, with 14 bases between. The CDR3 reads CASSSFAGDNIQYF. The DNA for the CDR3 is TGTGCCAGCAGTTCCTTCGCAGGGGACAACATTCAGTACTTC.

The V call is TRBV19, the J call TRBJ2-1, with TRBD2 matching 11 bases. With 3 bases clipped from V and 8 bases from J, the junction kept 6 bases outside the gene matches. The CDR3 loop spans 15 amino acids. Germline assignment: CDR1 LNHDA and CDR2 SQIVND (reference sequence). The CDR3 nucleotides are TGTGCCAGTAGTATGGGGCTAGCGGGAGGCTATGAGCAGTTCTTC. This encodes CASSMGLAGGYEQFF.

CDR3 coding DNA: TGTGCCAGCAGCCCCGACAGGGGCCGGTGGGGCACTGAAGCTTTCTTT. Translation: CASSPDRGRWGTEAFF. The chain uses TRBV5-6 and TRBJ1-1, with 8 nucleotides matching TRBD1. The CDR3 length is 16 residues. The trim removed 4 bases at V and 4 bases at J, leaving 12 bases unmatched. The germline CDR1 and CDR2 sequences are SGHDT and YYEEEE.

This clone was counted a few times. This chain joins TRBV5-4 and TRBJ2-1; 10 bases agree with TRBD1. V shed 9 bases and J 9 bases; nucleotides not matched to a gene: 9. This CDR3 contains 13 residues. Germline assignment: CDR1 SGHNT and CDR2 YYREEE (reference sequence). DNA of the CDR3: TGTGCCACTGCGGGACAGGGGTTCGCTGAGCAGTTCTTC. Translated: CATAGQGFAEQFF. The full variable domain, its missing parts supplied by reference TRBV5-4 and TRBJ2-1, is ETGVTQSPTHLIKTRGQQVTLRCSSQSGHNTVSWYQQALGQGPQFIFQYYREEENGRGNFPPRFSGLQFPNYSSELNVNALELDDSALYLCATAGQGFAEQFFGPGTRLTVL.

J is TRBJ2-5 and V is TRBV10-3, with 10 bases identical to TRBD2. Germline CDR1 reads ENHRY; CDR2 reads SYGVKD. This CDR3 has 15 amino acids. The trim removed 8 bases at V and 1 base at J, leaving 7 bases unmatched. In DNA form, the CDR3 reads TGTGCCATCTGGACGACTAGCGGGCTCCAAGAGACCCAGTACTTC. This codes for CAIWTTSGLQETQYF.

This sequence joins TRBV28 and TRBJ1-2; weak D call: TRBD1 (5 bases). The CDR3 extends over 15 amino acids. Germline CDR1 reads MDHEN; CDR2 reads SYDVKM. V lost 5 bases, J lost 5 bases, and 18 bases lay in between. The chain's CDR3 is CASSTPGGDLYGYTF. The CDR3, as DNA: TGTGCCAGCAGTACCCCGGGGGGGGATCTTTATGGCTACACCTTC.

The chain combines TRBV19 with TRBJ2-6; D possibly corresponds to TRBD1 (5 bases). V lost 8 bases to trimming and J lost 2 bases, with 10 bases between them. The CDR3 is 14 residues long. The germline V gene encodes CDR1 LNHDA and CDR2 SQIVND (reference sequence). This CDR3 reads CASLPQAGANVLTF. CDR3 in DNA: TGTGCCAGTCTCCCACAGGCTGGGGCCAACGTCCTGACTTTC.

The J gene is TRBJ1-1, the V gene TRBV6-1; 8 bases line up with TRBD1. Germline V CDR1 and CDR2: MNHNS, SASEGT. The CDR3 has 15 amino acids. J lost 1 base, V lost 3 bases, and 4 bases had no gene match. The CDR3 coding sequence is TGTGCCAGCAGTGAGGGCGGGACAGGGAACACTGAAGCTTTCTTT. Translated: CASSEGGTGNTEAFF.